The rows below give T cell receptor beta chains drawn from one sample of a study of OX40 agonist ivuxolimab in advanced cancers. TCRdb's copy holds only in-frame clones and misses some; the assay was immunoSEQ multiplex PCR. The table has 78,000 or so clones, 80% to 95% seen once. Source: CD4+ or CD8+ T cells sorted from blood, taken in a trial of the OX40 agonist ivuxolimab. These receptors were obtained from an adult with an advanced solid tumor such as melanoma, head and neck, liver or kidney cancer. CDR3s leave out the opening cysteine and the closing phenylalanine or tryptophan. The order of the fields is CDR3 length, J gene, V gene, CDR3 protein.

len: 10
j_gene: TRBJ2-7
v_gene: TRBV19
CDR3aa: ASSTGRGEQY

len: 11
j_gene: TRBJ2-3
v_gene: TRBV13
CDR3aa: ASSLRPSDTQY

len: 14
j_gene: TRBJ2-1
v_gene: TRBV30
CDR3aa: AWSMVAGGPGNEQF

len: 15
j_gene: TRBJ2-3
v_gene: TRBV15
CDR3aa: ATSRPEPSGSTDTQY

len: 14
j_gene: TRBJ1-2
v_gene: TRBV10-3
CDR3aa: AITGQGPFDVVGYT

len: 15
j_gene: TRBJ2-5
v_gene: TRBV9
CDR3aa: ASSVDRTSGSVETQY

len: 9
j_gene: TRBJ2-7
v_gene: TRBV14
CDR3aa: ASSRTYEQY

len: 15
j_gene: TRBJ2-7
v_gene: TRBV7-2
CDR3aa: ASSLVPRQGRSYEQY

len: 14
j_gene: TRBJ1-2
v_gene: TRBV21-1
CDR3aa: ASSKVFGGINYGYT

len: 11
j_gene: TRBJ1-2
v_gene: TRBV6-5
CDR3aa: ASRVTGQYGYT

len: 13
j_gene: TRBJ2-7
v_gene: TRBV4-2
CDR3aa: ASSQDLNGPYEQY

len: 14
j_gene: TRBJ2-2
v_gene: TRBV5-1
CDR3aa: ASSLGALVGTGELF

len: 13
j_gene: TRBJ2-7
v_gene: TRBV28
CDR3aa: ASSLRQGTLLSQY

len: 12
j_gene: TRBJ2-7
v_gene: TRBV5-6
CDR3aa: ASSFGRPSYEQY

len: 12
j_gene: TRBJ1-2
v_gene: TRBV7-9
CDR3aa: ASTLGQTNYGYT

len: 12
j_gene: TRBJ1-2
v_gene: TRBV4-1
CDR3aa: ASSQDPDRGGYT

len: 14
j_gene: TRBJ2-7
v_gene: TRBV7-8
CDR3aa: ASSLVLLGSSYEQY

len: 13
j_gene: TRBJ2-1
v_gene: TRBV19
CDR3aa: ASSTRLAGSDEQF

len: 13
j_gene: TRBJ1-1
v_gene: TRBV19
CDR3aa: ASRTGGGLDTEAF

len: 11
j_gene: TRBJ1-2
v_gene: TRBV27
CDR3aa: ASNSRGTYGYT

len: 12
j_gene: TRBJ1-1
v_gene: TRBV5-5
CDR3aa: ASSLVQVGTEAF

len: 11
j_gene: TRBJ2-7
v_gene: TRBV9
CDR3aa: ASSPSWEREQY

len: 11
j_gene: TRBJ2-3
v_gene: TRBV6-6
CDR3aa: ASSPRGTDTQY

len: 11
j_gene: TRBJ2-1
v_gene: TRBV12-5
CDR3aa: ASGLFSGTTQF

len: 12
j_gene: TRBJ2-2
v_gene: TRBV5-6
CDR3aa: ASSPLGNTGELF

len: 12
j_gene: TRBJ2-7
v_gene: TRBV5-1
CDR3aa: ASSLAWVSDEQY

len: 12
j_gene: TRBJ1-5
v_gene: TRBV19
CDR3aa: ASSMGFGNQPQH

len: 11
j_gene: TRBJ2-1
v_gene: TRBV11-2
CDR3aa: ASSLDAYNEQF

len: 12
j_gene: TRBJ1-3
v_gene: TRBV28
CDR3aa: ASSDDRSGNTIY

len: 12
j_gene: TRBJ1-5
v_gene: TRBV27
CDR3aa: ASSGEYSNQPQH

len: 13
j_gene: TRBJ2-2
v_gene: TRBV2
CDR3aa: ASSVRGSNTGELF

len: 13
j_gene: TRBJ1-3
v_gene: TRBV19
CDR3aa: ASSLAGGTGNTIY

len: 14
j_gene: TRBJ2-2
v_gene: TRBV7-9
CDR3aa: ASSFRQALNTGELF

len: 12
j_gene: TRBJ2-3
v_gene: TRBV11-2
CDR3aa: ASSLDRYTDTQY

len: 17
j_gene: TRBJ2-7
v_gene: TRBV5-1
CDR3aa: ASSLALTSGSEVVDEQY

len: 10
j_gene: TRBJ1-4
v_gene: TRBV19
CDR3aa: ASKAGNEKLF

len: 14
j_gene: TRBJ1-2
v_gene: TRBV19
CDR3aa: ASRAFRDPANYGYT

len: 14
j_gene: TRBJ2-3
v_gene: TRBV7-6
CDR3aa: ASSLTSGSWTDTQY

len: 13
j_gene: TRBJ2-1
v_gene: TRBV12-5
CDR3aa: ASGLVQPHYNEQF

len: 10
j_gene: TRBJ2-2
v_gene: TRBV6-5
CDR3aa: ASSRLIGELF

len: 14
j_gene: TRBJ2-2
v_gene: TRBV9
CDR3aa: ASTTQVDSEAGELF

len: 10
j_gene: TRBJ1-5
v_gene: TRBV28
CDR3aa: ASRQNNQPQH

len: 12
j_gene: TRBJ2-2
v_gene: TRBV4-2
CDR3aa: ASSQVGYPGELF

len: 15
j_gene: TRBJ2-3
v_gene: TRBV27
CDR3aa: ASSPLGGGPSTDTQY

len: 11
j_gene: TRBJ1-5
v_gene: TRBV6-1
CDR3aa: ASRQVTNQPQH

len: 14
j_gene: TRBJ1-2
v_gene: TRBV27
CDR3aa: ASRKGGTGNNYGYT

len: 14
j_gene: TRBJ1-2
v_gene: TRBV25-1
CDR3aa: ASSESGTNRNYGYT

len: 16
j_gene: TRBJ2-5
v_gene: TRBV25-1
CDR3aa: ASSERRSAGTEQETQY

len: 12
j_gene: TRBJ1-5
v_gene: TRBV6-6
CDR3aa: ASSPGRNNQPQH

len: 13
j_gene: TRBJ2-4
v_gene: TRBV18
CDR3aa: ASSRDRGPKNIQY

len: 11
j_gene: TRBJ1-1
v_gene: TRBV29-1
CDR3aa: SVVQGVNTEAF

len: 10
j_gene: TRBJ2-1
v_gene: TRBV21-1
CDR3aa: ASKRRHNEQF

len: 14
j_gene: TRBJ2-1
v_gene: TRBV6-6
CDR3aa: ASTFGTLSSYNEQF

len: 14
j_gene: TRBJ2-7
v_gene: TRBV25-1
CDR3aa: ASSEPGQGGVDEQY

len: 14
j_gene: TRBJ2-1
v_gene: TRBV6-4
CDR3aa: ASSDSGITPRNEQF

len: 13
j_gene: TRBJ1-2
v_gene: TRBV7-8
CDR3aa: ASSFSDNPNYGYT

len: 10
j_gene: TRBJ1-5
v_gene: TRBV7-9
CDR3aa: ASSQLGQPQH

len: 11
j_gene: TRBJ1-2
v_gene: TRBV29-1
CDR3aa: SVETAGGYGYT

len: 13
j_gene: TRBJ2-3
v_gene: TRBV12-5
CDR3aa: ASGTGQRRTDTQY